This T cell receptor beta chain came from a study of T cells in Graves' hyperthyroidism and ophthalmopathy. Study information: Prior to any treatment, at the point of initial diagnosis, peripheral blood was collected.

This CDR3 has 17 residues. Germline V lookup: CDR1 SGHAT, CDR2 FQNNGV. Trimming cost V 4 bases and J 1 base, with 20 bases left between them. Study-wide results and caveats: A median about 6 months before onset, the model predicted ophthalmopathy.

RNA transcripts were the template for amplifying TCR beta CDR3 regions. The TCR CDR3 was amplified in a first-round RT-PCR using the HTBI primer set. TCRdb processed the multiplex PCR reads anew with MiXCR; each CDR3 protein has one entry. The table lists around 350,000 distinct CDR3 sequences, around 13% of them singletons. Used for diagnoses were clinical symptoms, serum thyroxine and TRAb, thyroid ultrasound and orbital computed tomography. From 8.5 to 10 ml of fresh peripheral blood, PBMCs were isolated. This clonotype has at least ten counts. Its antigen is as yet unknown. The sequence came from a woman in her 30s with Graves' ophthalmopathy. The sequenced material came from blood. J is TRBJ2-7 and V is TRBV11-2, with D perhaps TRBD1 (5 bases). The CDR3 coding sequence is TGTGCCAGCAGCTCCTCGTACGGTGGCAGGGAATCCTACGAGCAGTACTTC. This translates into CASSSSYGGRESYEQYF.